This record concerns one TCR beta chain sequence. Because the CDR3's place on the DNA is in doubt, the DNA is left out and the CDR3 is given as listed by TCRdb. The source of the sample is a study of OX40 agonist ivuxolimab in advanced cancers. About the study: Six ivuxolimab dose levels, 0.01 to 10 mg/kg, were given intravenously every 2 weeks.

The CDR3 is 13 residues long, counting both termini. Germline values: CDR1 SGHDT, CDR2 YYEEEE. Method: immunoSEQ multiplex PCR; TCRdb's copy keeps in-frame clones and lacks some. The table shows tens of thousands of clones, with about 91% occurring only once. This TCR was sampled from an adult with an advanced solid tumor such as melanoma, head and neck, liver or kidney cancer. The starting material was CD4+ or CD8+ T cells sorted from blood, obtained in a trial of the OX40 agonist ivuxolimab. V and J are TRBV5-6 and TRBJ2-7; the DNA was not used to check the table's D call, TRBD2. CDR3 residues: CASSFGAGGEQYF.